This TCR beta chain was identified in a study of CD8 T cells in ankylosing spondylitis. Findings and caveats of the study: Some of the motif variants had earlier been found in reactive arthritis patients' fluid and blood. From matched ankylosing spondylitis synovial fluid, disease-linked clones were reportedly recovered at significantly enriched levels. A TCR beta motif of fewer than 10 highly homologous variants seemed to mark ankylosing spondylitis blood. Relatively scarce in peripheral blood, disease-linked clones were CD8+.

Germline V CDR1 and CDR2: SGHKS, YYEKEE (reference sequence). The junction had 9 bases not matched to a gene; V was cut back by 4 bases and J by 2 bases. The CDR3 length is 16 residues. TCRdb reprocessed the 5' RACE reads via MiXCR and lists one record per CDR3 protein. The sample has hundreds of thousands of distinct CDR3 sequences, 10% to 15% seen once. In the case of this clonotype: Its antigen is not identified.

The V gene is TRBV5-5, the J gene TRBJ2-3; the match to TRBD1 covers 8 bases. Input material: blood, either unsorted or a sorted T cell fraction (not recorded which). This receptor was taken from a male donor with ankylosing spondylitis. CDR3 DNA: TGTGCCAGCAGCCCCCGGACAGGGAGATTCACAGATACGCAGTATTTT. Translating it yields CASSPRTGRFTDTQYF.